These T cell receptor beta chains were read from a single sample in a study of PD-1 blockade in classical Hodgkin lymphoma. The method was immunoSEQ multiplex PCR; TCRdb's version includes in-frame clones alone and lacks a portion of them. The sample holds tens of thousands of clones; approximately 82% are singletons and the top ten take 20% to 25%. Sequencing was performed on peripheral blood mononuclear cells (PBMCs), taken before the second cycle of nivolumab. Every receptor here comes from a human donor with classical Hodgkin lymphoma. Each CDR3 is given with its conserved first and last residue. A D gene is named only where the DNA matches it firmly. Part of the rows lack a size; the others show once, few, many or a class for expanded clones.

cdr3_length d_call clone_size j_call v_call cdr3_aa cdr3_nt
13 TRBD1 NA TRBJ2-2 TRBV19 CASSKGQGRELFF TGTGCCAGTAGTAAAGGACAGGGAAGGGAGCTGTTTTTT
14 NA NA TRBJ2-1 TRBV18 CASSPQRGYNEQFF TGTGCCAGCTCCCCCCAGCGCGGGTATAATGAGCAGTTCTTC
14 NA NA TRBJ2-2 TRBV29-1 CSVARTANTGELFF TGCAGCGTTGCTCGGACAGCAAACACCGGGGAGCTGTTTTTT
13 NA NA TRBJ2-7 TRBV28 CASTLGQTYEQYF TGTGCCAGCACCCTAGGACAGACTTACGAGCAGTACTTC
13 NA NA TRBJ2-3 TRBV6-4 CASSPQAPGTQYF TGTGCCAGCAGTCCCCAGGCGCCGGGTACGCAGTATTTT
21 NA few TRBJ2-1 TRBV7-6 CASSLGRGKPIVELIYNEQFF TGTGCCAGCAGCTTAGGCAGGGGCAAACCAATCGTCGAGCTTATATACAATGAGCAGTTCTTC
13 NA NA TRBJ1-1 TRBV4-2 CASSQNLNTEAFF TGTGCCAGCAGCCAAAACCTGAACACTGAAGCTTTCTTT
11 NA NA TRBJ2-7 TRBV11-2 CASSSSYEQYF TGTGCCAGCAGCTCATCCTACGAGCAGTACTTC
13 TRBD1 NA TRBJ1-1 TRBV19 CASSGPGTGQAFF TGTGCCAGTAGTGGACCCGGGACAGGCCAAGCTTTCTTT
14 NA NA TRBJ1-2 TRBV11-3 CASSPPWGQPSYTF TGTGCCAGCAGTCCCCCTTGGGGACAACCTAGCTACACCTTC
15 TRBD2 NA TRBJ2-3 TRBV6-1 CASRSTSGGTDTQYF TGTGCCAGCAGGAGTACTAGCGGGGGCACAGATACGCAGTATTTT
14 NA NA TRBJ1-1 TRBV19 CASSIHREGSEAFF TGTGCCAGTAGTATCCACAGGGAGGGATCTGAAGCTTTCTTT
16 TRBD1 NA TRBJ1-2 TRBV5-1 CASSRGPQGGFAGYTF TGCGCCAGCAGCCGGGGGCCTCAAGGGGGCTTCGCTGGCTACACCTTC
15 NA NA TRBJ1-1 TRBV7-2 CASSLAGGGFAEAFF TGTGCCAGCAGCTTAGCAGGTGGGGGCTTCGCTGAAGCTTTCTTT
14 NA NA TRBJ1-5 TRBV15 CATSRAGGGQPQHF TGTGCCACCAGCAGGGCCGGGGGCGGTCAGCCCCAGCATTTT
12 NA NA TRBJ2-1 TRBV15 CATSAEVGVKFF TGTGCCACCAGCGCCGAGGTGGGGGTGAAGTTCTTC
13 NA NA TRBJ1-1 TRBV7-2 CASSLEYSTEAFF TGTGCCAGCAGCTTAGAATACTCTACTGAAGCTTTCTTT
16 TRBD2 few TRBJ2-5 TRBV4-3 CASSQELGLAAETQYF TGCGCCAGCAGCCAAGAGCTGGGACTAGCGGCAGAGACCCAGTACTTC
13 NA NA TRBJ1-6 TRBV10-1 CASSESFNSPLHF TGCGCCAGCAGTGAGTCCTTTAATTCACCCCTCCACTTT
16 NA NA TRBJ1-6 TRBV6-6 CASSSDSSFNNSPLHF TGTGCCAGCAGTTCAGACAGCTCCTTTAATAATTCACCCCTCCACTTT
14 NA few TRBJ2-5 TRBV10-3 CAISEGSLRETQYF TGTGCCATCAGTGAGGGCTCCCTTCGAGAGACCCAGTACTTC
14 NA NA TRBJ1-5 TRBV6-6 CASSLGPSNQPQHF TGTGCCAGCAGTTTAGGTCCTAGCAATCAGCCCCAGCATTTT
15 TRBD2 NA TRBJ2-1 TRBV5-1 CASSLTAGVGNEQFF TGCGCCAGCAGCTTGACGGCGGGAGTGGGGAATGAGCAGTTCTTC
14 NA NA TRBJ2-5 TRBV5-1 CASSLGQSRETQYF TGCGCCAGCAGCTTGGGCCAGAGTCGAGAGACCCAGTACTTC
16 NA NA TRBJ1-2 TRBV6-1 CASSERSGTKNYGYTF TGTGCCAGCAGTGAAAGATCCGGGACAAAAAACTATGGCTACACCTTC
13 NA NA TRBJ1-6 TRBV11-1 CASSRGQNSPLHF TGTGCCAGCAGCCGGGGCCAGAATTCACCCCTCCACTTT
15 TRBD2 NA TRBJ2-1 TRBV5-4 CASDLGTSGPREQFF TGTGCCAGCGACCTCGGGACTAGCGGGCCCCGAGAGCAGTTCTTC
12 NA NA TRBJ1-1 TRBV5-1 CASSFMGLEAFF TGCGCCAGCAGCTTTATGGGGCTTGAAGCTTTCTTT
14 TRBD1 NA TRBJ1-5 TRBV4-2 CASSPTGGTRPQHF TGTGCCAGCAGCCCTACAGGGGGTACTCGGCCCCAGCATTTT
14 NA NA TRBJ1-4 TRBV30 CAWSLGRINEKLFF TGTGCCTGGAGCCTTGGACGGATTAATGAAAAACTGTTTTTT
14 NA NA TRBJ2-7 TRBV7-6 CASSLAPGAYEQYF TGTGCCAGCAGCTTAGCGCCGGGAGCCTACGAGCAGTACTTC
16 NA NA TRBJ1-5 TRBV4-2 CASSQVSAGSNQPQHF TGTGCCAGCAGCCAAGTTTCGGCAGGGAGCAATCAGCCCCAGCATTTT
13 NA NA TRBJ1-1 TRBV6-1 CASSYTGFTEAFF TGTGCCAGCAGTTATACAGGGTTTACTGAAGCTTTCTTT
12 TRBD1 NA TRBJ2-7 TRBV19 CASRGTGVEQYF TGTGCCAGTAGAGGGACAGGGGTTGAGCAGTACTTC
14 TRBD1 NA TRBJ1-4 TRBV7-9 CASSRQGSNEKLFF TGTGCCAGCAGCCGACAGGGGTCGAATGAAAAACTGTTTTTT
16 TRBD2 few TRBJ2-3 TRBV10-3 CANSQRGTSGTDTQYF TGTGCCAACTCACAACGTGGGACTAGCGGCACAGATACGCAGTATTTT
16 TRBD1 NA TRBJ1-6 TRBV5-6 CASSFGTGVYNSPLHF TGTGCCAGCAGCTTTGGGACAGGGGTTTATAATTCACCCCTCCACTTT
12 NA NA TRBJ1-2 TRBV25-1 CASREGNYGYTF TGTGCCAGCAGGGAAGGCAACTATGGCTACACCTTC
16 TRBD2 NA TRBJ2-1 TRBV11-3 CASSLVSAGGLDEQFF TGTGCCAGCAGCTTAGTATCAGCGGGGGGGCTCGATGAGCAGTTCTTC
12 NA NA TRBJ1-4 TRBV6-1 CASSQGHEKLFF TGTGCCAGCAGCCAAGGACATGAAAAACTGTTTTTT
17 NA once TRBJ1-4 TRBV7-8 CASSVSGRNQPNEKLFF TGTGCCAGCAGCGTCAGTGGGAGGAACCAACCAAATGAAAAACTGTTTTTT
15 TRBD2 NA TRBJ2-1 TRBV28 CASSTGTSRRNEQFF TGTGCCAGCAGTACCGGGACTAGCAGAAGGAATGAGCAGTTCTTC